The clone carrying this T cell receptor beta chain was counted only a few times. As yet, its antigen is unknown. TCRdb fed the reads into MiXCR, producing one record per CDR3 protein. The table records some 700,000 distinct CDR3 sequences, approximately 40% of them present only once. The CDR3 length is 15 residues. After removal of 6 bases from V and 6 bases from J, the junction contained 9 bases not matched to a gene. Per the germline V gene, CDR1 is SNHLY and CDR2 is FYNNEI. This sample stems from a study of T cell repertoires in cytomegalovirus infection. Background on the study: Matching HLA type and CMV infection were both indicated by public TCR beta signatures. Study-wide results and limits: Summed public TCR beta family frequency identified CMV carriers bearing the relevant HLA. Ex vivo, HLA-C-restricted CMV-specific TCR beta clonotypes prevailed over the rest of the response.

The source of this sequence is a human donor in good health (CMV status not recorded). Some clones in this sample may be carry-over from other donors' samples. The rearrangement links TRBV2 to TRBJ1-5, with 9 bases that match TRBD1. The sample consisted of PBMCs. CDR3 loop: CASRTAGTGSQPQHF. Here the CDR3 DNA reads TGTGCCAGCAGGACAGCTGGGACAGGGTCTCAGCCCCAGCATTTT.